This TCR beta chain was obtained from a study of blood T cell repertoires in COVID-19. Study details: The study drew acute and convalescent COVID-19 samples from the United States, Italy and Spain. PBMCs, B-cell-depleted T cells, or T cells provided the cDNA or gDNA that made up the material.

Per the original methods: Cell counts per sample came from amplifying reference gene primers. Sequencing used immunoSEQ multiplex PCR; TCRdb keeps in-frame clones, though not all of them. That table gives V, J and clone size, and the DNA gave D and trimming. This table holds under 200,000 clones, around 80% found once. Germline CDR1 is SGDLS and CDR2 is YYNGEE. V trimming: 0 bases; J trimming: 4 bases; junction bases outside the gene matches: 9. The CDR3 has 16 amino acids. The rearrangement joins TRBV9 to TRBJ1-2; 7 nucleotides agree with TRBD1. Sequencing input: peripheral blood. The source of this sequence is a woman aged 55-69 years with acute or convalescent COVID-19. The CDR3 bases are TGTGCCAGCAGCGTAGGAGGCAGGGGGGACCCCTATGGCTACACCTTC. Protein product: CASSVGGRGDPYGYTF. The full variable domain, its missing parts supplied by reference TRBV9 and TRBJ1-2, is DSGVTQTPKHLITATGQRVTLRCSPRSGDLSVYWYQQSLDQGLQFLIQYYNGEERAKGNILERFSAQQFPDLHSELNLSSLELGDSALYFCASSVGGRGDPYGYTFGSGTRLTVV.